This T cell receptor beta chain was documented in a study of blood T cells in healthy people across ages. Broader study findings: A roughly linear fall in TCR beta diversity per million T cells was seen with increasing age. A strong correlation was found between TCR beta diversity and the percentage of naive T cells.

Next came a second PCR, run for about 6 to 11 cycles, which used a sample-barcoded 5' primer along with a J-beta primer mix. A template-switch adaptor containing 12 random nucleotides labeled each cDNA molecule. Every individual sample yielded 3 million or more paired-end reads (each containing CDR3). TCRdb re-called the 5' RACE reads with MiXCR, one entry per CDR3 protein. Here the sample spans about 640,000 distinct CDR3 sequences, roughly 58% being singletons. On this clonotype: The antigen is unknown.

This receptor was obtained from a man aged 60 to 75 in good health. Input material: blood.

CDR3 nucleotide sequence: TGTGCCAGCAGTGAAGTTCGGGGTTCCTATGGCTACACCTTC. Amino acids: CASSEVRGSYGYTF. J is TRBJ1-2 and V is TRBV2, with unresolved D. V shed 1 base and J shed 4 bases, with 10 bases lying between them. This CDR3 contains 14 residues. Germline loops: CDR1 SNHLY, CDR2 FYNNEI.